The rows below give T cell receptor beta chains drawn from one sample of a study of beta chain features in type 1 diabetes. The assay was immunoSEQ multiplex PCR, and TCRdb's table has in-frame clones only and misses some. The repertoire holds 300,000 to 400,000 clones, approximately 9.9% seen once, with 0.015% to 0.02% in the top ten. Material for sequencing was naive CD4+ T cells from blood. The receptors here all came from a woman between 25 and 40 years old in good health. The CDR3 runs from the conserved cysteine through the conserved F or W. D genes are given only for firm matches. Size is stated for part of the rows, as once, few or many counts, or as a class when the clone is expanded.

V: TRBV7-3
D: TRBD2
size: NA
J: TRBJ2-7
length: 17
CDR3: CASSLTSGSLPPYEQYF
DNA: TGTGCCAGCAGCTTAACTAGCGGGAGTCTTCCCCCCTACGAGCAGTACTTC

V: TRBV18
D: TRBD2
size: NA
J: TRBJ2-3
length: 16
CDR3: CASSPVTSGSTDTQYF
DNA: TGTGCCAGCTCACCTGTGACTAGCGGGAGCACAGATACGCAGTATTTT

V: TRBV15
D: NA
size: NA
J: TRBJ2-3
length: 15
CDR3: CATSRLGTRTDTQYF
DNA: TGTGCCACCAGCAGACTCGGGACACGCACAGATACGCAGTATTTT

V: TRBV29-1
D: TRBD1
size: NA
J: TRBJ1-3
length: 14
CDR3: CSMTGAVDGNTIYF
DNA: TGCAGCATGACAGGGGCAGTGGATGGAAACACCATATATTTT

V: TRBV29-1
D: NA
size: few
J: TRBJ2-3
length: 12
CDR3: CSVSPSTDTQYF
DNA: TGCAGCGTTTCCCCTAGCACAGATACGCAGTATTTT

V: TRBV4-2
D: NA
size: few
J: TRBJ2-1
length: 16
CDR3: CASSQDWSSSYNEQFF
DNA: TGTGCCAGCAGCCAAGATTGGTCTAGCTCCTACAATGAGCAGTTCTTC

V: TRBV18
D: TRBD2
size: few
J: TRBJ2-3
length: 16
CDR3: CASSRNSGSNTDTQYF
DNA: TGTGCCAGCTCACGTAATAGCGGGAGCAATACAGATACGCAGTATTTT

V: TRBV7-2
D: TRBD1
size: NA
J: TRBJ2-7
length: 14
CDR3: CASSPGQGANEQYF
DNA: TGTGCCAGCAGCCCGGGACAGGGGGCAAACGAGCAGTACTTC

V: TRBV27
D: TRBD2
size: few
J: TRBJ2-2
length: 16
CDR3: CASSLGTSGRRGELFF
DNA: TGTGCCAGCAGCCTAGGGACTAGCGGGAGGCGCGGGGAGCTGTTTTTT

V: TRBV5-4
D: TRBD1
size: few
J: TRBJ2-5
length: 14
CDR3: CASSSGQGKETQYF
DNA: TGTGCCAGCAGCTCGGGACAGGGTAAAGAGACCCAGTACTTC

V: TRBV11-3
D: TRBD1
size: NA
J: TRBJ2-1
length: 14
CDR3: CASGRDRANNEQFF
DNA: TGTGCCAGCGGAAGGGACAGGGCCAACAATGAGCAGTTCTTC

V: TRBV18
D: TRBD1
size: NA
J: TRBJ1-1
length: 13
CDR3: CASSLGQGTEAFF
DNA: TGTGCCAGCTCACTCGGACAGGGAACTGAAGCTTTCTTT

V: TRBV4-2
D: NA
size: few
J: TRBJ2-2
length: 15
CDR3: CASSQVQGNTGELFF
DNA: TGTGCCAGCAGCCAAGTGCAGGGCAACACCGGGGAGCTGTTTTTT

V: TRBV28
D: NA
size: NA
J: TRBJ2-1
length: 15
CDR3: CASSPSPNSYNEQFF
DNA: TGTGCCAGCAGTCCCTCCCCTAACTCCTACAATGAGCAGTTCTTC

V: TRBV9
D: TRBD2
size: NA
J: TRBJ2-3
length: 16
CDR3: CASSGLAGSLPDTQYF
DNA: TGTGCCAGCAGCGGACTAGCGGGCTCATTGCCAGATACGCAGTATTTT

V: TRBV18
D: NA
size: NA
J: TRBJ2-1
length: 16
CDR3: CASSPRGRGTYNEQFF
DNA: TGTGCCAGCTCACCCCGGGGCAGGGGCACCTACAATGAGCAGTTCTTC

V: TRBV9
D: TRBD1
size: NA
J: TRBJ1-1
length: 14
CDR3: CASSVQGGNTEAFF
DNA: TGTGCCAGCAGCGTGCAGGGGGGGAACACTGAAGCTTTCTTT

V: TRBV14
D: TRBD2
size: few
J: TRBJ2-7
length: 15
CDR3: CASSPQGLAGYEQYF
DNA: TGTGCCAGCAGCCCCCAGGGACTAGCGGGCTACGAGCAGTACTTC

V: TRBV4-1
D: NA
size: few
J: TRBJ1-5
length: 15
CDR3: CASSSLAGGNQPQHF
DNA: TGCGCCAGCAGCTCTCTGGCCGGGGGCAATCAGCCCCAGCATTTT

V: TRBV13
D: NA
size: NA
J: TRBJ2-6
length: 15
CDR3: CASSLTGSGANVLTF
DNA: TGTGCCAGCAGCTTAACGGGCTCTGGGGCCAACGTCCTGACTTTC

V: TRBV9
D: NA
size: few
J: TRBJ2-6
length: 15
CDR3: CASSGPGSGANVLTF
DNA: TGTGCCAGCAGCGGGCCGGGGTCTGGGGCCAACGTCCTGACTTTC

V: TRBV11-2
D: TRBD2
size: NA
J: TRBJ2-1
length: 16
CDR3: CASSLHGREGLNEQFF
DNA: TGTGCCAGCAGCTTACACGGGCGGGAGGGCCTAAATGAGCAGTTCTTC

V: TRBV29-1
D: NA
size: NA
J: TRBJ2-1
length: 13
CDR3: CSGITRAGFEQFF
DNA: TGCAGCGGAATAACTAGAGCGGGCTTTGAGCAGTTCTTC

V: TRBV6-5
D: TRBD2
size: few
J: TRBJ2-1
length: 16
CDR3: CASSYSWTSGTHEQFF
DNA: TGTGCCAGCAGTTACTCCTGGACTAGCGGGACCCATGAGCAGTTCTTC